These 9 T cell receptor beta chains came from one sample sequenced in a study of naive and memory T cell subsets. Both TRBC1 and TRBC2 were covered by a beta constant-region primer of two equimolar oligonucleotides. Four rounds of PCR amplified the ligated cDNA using nested alpha and beta constant-region primers plus SP2. TCRdb reanalysed the UMI-ligation and nested PCR reads using MiXCR and keeps one entry per CDR3 protein. The table records 95,000 to 150,000 distinct CDR3 sequences, 35% to 40% of them present only once. Sequencing was done on a sample of central memory CD4+ T cells from blood. The receptors stem from a human donor in good health.

The gene calls are TRBV28 and TRBJ2-2; possibly TRBD1 or TRBD2 for D (5 bases each). V was cut by 5 bases and J by 5 bases, with 18 bases left in between. Germline V gene lookup returns CDR1 MDHEN and CDR2 SYDVKM. The CDR3 sequence is 16 residues long. CDR3 sequence reads: CASSTSWGTGTGELFF. As DNA, the CDR3 is TGTGCCAGCAGTACCTCATGGGGGACGGGGACCGGGGAGCTGTTTTTT.

The chain couples TRBV29-1 to TRBJ2-4, with TRBD1 matching over 7 bases. Losses at the gene ends were 5 bases for V and 1 base for J; bases not matched to a gene: 2. The CDR3 length is 13 residues. Germline lookup yields CDR1 SQVTM and CDR2 ANQGSEA. The CDR3 reads CSVIQGAKNIQYF. The CDR3 DNA reads as TGCAGCGTTATACAGGGGGCCAAAAACATTCAGTACTTC. Supplemented by reference TRBV29-1 and TRBJ2-4, the full variable domain reads SAVISQKPSRDICQRGTSLTIQCQVDSQVTMMFWYRQQPGQSLTLIATANQGSEATYESGFVIDKFPISRPNLTFSTLTVSNMSPEDSSIYLCSVIQGAKNIQYFGAGTRLSVL.

This clonotype came up a few times. This chain connects TRBV29-1 to TRBJ2-5; no definite D call. Per germline, CDR1 SQVTM and CDR2 ANQGSEA. Trimming stripped 7 bases from V and 3 bases from J, with 6 bases between. The CDR3 sequence is 10 residues long. CDR3 nucleotides: TGCAGCGCCCGAGAAGAGACCCAGTACTTC. It encodes CSAREETQYF.

The chain joins TRBV7-6 to TRBJ2-1; 10 nucleotides align to TRBD1. The CDR3 is 16 residues long. J gave up 3 bases and V 5 bases, and 7 bases lay outside the gene matches. The V gene's germline CDR1 is SGHVS and CDR2 FNYEAQ. CDR3 DNA: TGTGCCAGCAGCCCAGACAGGGGGCGGGACTACAATGAGCAGTTCTTC. This sequence encodes CASSPDRGRDYNEQFF.

The CDR3 here is CSASSLGDGYTF. CDR3 in DNA: TGCAGTGCTAGTTCACTGGGTGATGGCTACACCTTC. V gene TRBV20-1 combines with J gene TRBJ1-2; the D is unclear. The CDR3 totals 12 residues. The V gene lost 3 bases and the J gene lost 6 bases, with 11 bases spanning the gap. The germline gives CDR1 DFQATT, CDR2 SNEGSKA (reference sequence).

The chain joins TRBV5-5 to TRBJ2-3, with D maybe TRBD2 (7 bases). The CDR3 sequence is 15 residues long. The germline V and J ends were trimmed by 1 base and 6 bases, with 15 bases remaining between them. Germline V CDR1 and CDR2: SGHKS, YYEKEE (reference sequence). The CDR3 loop reads CASSLSGGGKDTQYF. The CDR3 region has the DNA TGTGCCAGCAGCTTGTCGGGGGGCGGAAAGGATACGCAGTATTTT.

This clonotype was seen ten or more times. The V and J genes are TRBV20-1 and TRBJ2-1; D is perhaps TRBD1 (6 bases). This CDR3 is 15 amino acids long. Germline V gene lookup returns CDR1 DFQATT and CDR2 SNEGSKA (reference sequence). The germline V and J ends were trimmed by 5 bases and 7 bases, with 21 bases remaining between them. The DNA of the CDR3 is TGCAGTGCTCGAAGCTGGGAAAGGGGGATGAATGAGCAGTTCTTC. This encodes CSARSWERGMNEQFF.

The chain couples TRBV6-2 or TRBV6-3 to TRBJ1-5; 9 nucleotides agree with TRBD1. V trimming: 4 bases; J trimming: 3 bases; junction bases outside the gene matches: 16. Germline loops: CDR1 MNHEY, CDR2 SVGEGT. This CDR3 has 19 amino acids. This CDR3 is CASSFTAEAGTGINQPQHF. The CDR3 region has the DNA TGTGCCAGCAGTTTTACGGCTGAAGCAGGGACAGGGATCAATCAGCCCCAGCATTTT.

This clonotype has more than one count but fewer than ten. V usage is TRBV6-1 and J usage is TRBJ2-3; D might be TRBD1 (6 bases). CDR1 is MNHNS, CDR2 SASEGT, per germline. The V and J ends lost 3 bases and 3 bases respectively, with 13 bases between them. The CDR3 length is 15 residues. CDR3 protein: CASSDGTLFTDTQYF. The CDR3, as DNA: TGTGCCAGCAGTGATGGGACACTTTTTACAGATACGCAGTATTTT.